One sample yielded the 8 T cell receptor beta chains listed below, sequenced in a study of Ad26.COV2.S vaccination and SARS-CoV-2 variants. Assay used: immunoSEQ multiplex PCR; TCRdb lists only in-frame clones, some missing. Among about 320,000 clones, more than 70% were seen once, and the ten largest hold 1.9%. The treatment denotes: some 20 received Ad26.COV2.S at low or high dose, single or two shots; 5 received placebo; per-sample allocation not given. Samples were taken on day 63 after the first vaccine or placebo injection. This specimen consisted of peripheral blood, obtained in a trial of Ad26.COV2.S vaccine versus placebo. These receptor sequences come from a person aged 18-60 years who received the Ad26.COV2.S COVID-19 vaccine or a placebo.

V and J are TRBV11-3 and TRBJ1-3; TRBD1 matches 10 bases. The junction had 13 bases not matched to a gene; V was cut back by 0 bases and J by 2 bases. The germline CDR1 and CDR2 sequences are SGHNT and YENEEA. The CDR3 contains 20 residues. Here the CDR3 reads CASSLEVGDRGIGAGNTIYF. CDR3 coding DNA: TGTGCCAGCAGCTTAGAAGTTGGGGACAGGGGAATCGGAGCTGGAAACACCATATATTTT.

J is TRBJ1-2 and V is TRBV6-5; 9 positions agree with TRBD1. The germline CDR1 and CDR2 sequences are MNHEY and SVGAGI. After removal of 6 bases from V and 7 bases from J, the junction contained 12 bases not matched to a gene. The CDR3 sequence is 15 residues long. CDR3 nucleotides: TGTGCCAGCAGCCCAATACAGGGGGCAGGGGGTGGCTACACCTTC. As protein: CASSPIQGAGGGYTF.

The rearrangement joins TRBV11-2 to TRBJ1-4; no clear D. CDR3 length: 13 residues. Trimming removed 4 bases at V and 4 bases at J, with 7 bases between. The germline V gene has CDR1 SGHAT and CDR2 FQNNGV. Written as DNA, the CDR3 is TGTGCCAGCAGCTCAACCCATAATGAAAAACTGTTTTTT. Protein: CASSSTHNEKLFF.

DNA of the CDR3: TGTGCCAGTAGTATAGACCCGGCGAGTGGAAAACTGTTTTTT. It encodes CASSIDPASGKLFF. The chain recombines TRBV19 with TRBJ1-4, with unresolved D. V shed 0 bases and J shed 10 bases, with 12 bases lying between them. CDR3 length equals 14 residues. Per germline, CDR1 LNHDA and CDR2 SQIVND (reference sequence).

The gene calls are TRBV6-5 and TRBJ1-2; D is unresolved. CDR1 is MNHEY and CDR2 is SVGAGI in the germline V gene. Between the trimmed V and J ends, which lost 2 bases and 7 bases, there was a span of 11 bases. This CDR3 region has 13 residues. CDR3 residues: CASSYGWGGGYTF. The CDR3 nucleotides read TGTGCCAGCAGTTACGGATGGGGAGGTGGCTACACCTTC.

The rearrangement links TRBV6-5 to TRBJ2-7; D is possibly TRBD1 (5 bases). Trimming removed 0 bases at V and 1 base at J, with 7 bases between. The CDR3 has 14 residues. From germline, CDR1 is MNHEY and CDR2 SVGAGI. The CDR3: CASSYSGESYEQYF. Here the CDR3 DNA reads TGTGCCAGCAGTTACTCAGGGGAATCCTACGAGCAGTACTTC.

Remarks on this clone: Different DNA sequences within this sample yield the same CDR3. This rearrangement joins TRBV18 to TRBJ2-5; 7 bases map to TRBD1. The CDR3 has 13 amino acids. V shed 4 bases, J shed 5 bases, and the junction held 4 bases outside the gene matches. Germline CDR1 reads KGHSH; CDR2 reads LQKENI. The CDR3 sequence is CASSRTGEETQYF. The CDR3 DNA is TGTGCCAGCTCACGAACAGGGGAGGAGACCCAGTACTTC.

The gene calls are TRBV11-2 and TRBJ1-1; D gene ambiguous. The CDR3 extends over 12 amino acids. CDR1 is SGHAT, CDR2 FQNNGV, per germline. Trimming stripped 2 bases from V and 11 bases from J, with 12 bases between. This CDR3 reads CASSLFQLGAFF. The CDR3 nucleotides read TGTGCCAGCAGCTTATTCCAGCTCGGGGCTTTCTTT.